This TCR beta chain comes out of a study of CD8 T cells in Susac syndrome. CDR3 size: 16 residues. V lost 1 base and J lost 4; bases outside the gene matches: 6. Germline V gives CDR1 SNHLY, CDR2 FYNNEI. RNA in amounts of roughly 0.5 to 1 ug was reverse transcribed with random hexamers. TCRdb recomputed calls from the immunoSEQ multiplex PCR reads with MiXCR, one row per CDR3 protein. The sample contains over 120,000 distinct CDR3 sequences, roughly 94% of which appear only once. The specimen sequenced was CD4+ T cells from PBMCs. This sequence joins TRBV2 and TRBJ2-7; 11 positions agree with TRBD1. The receptor's source is a human donor with Susac syndrome. CDR3: CASSEGQGTGGYEQYF. Written as DNA, the CDR3 is TGTGCCAGCAGTGAAGGTCAGGGGACAGGGGGGTACGAGCAGTACTTC. Filled out from reference TRBV2 and TRBJ2-7, the complete variable domain reads EPEVTQTPSHQVTQMGQEVILRCVPISNHLYFYWYRQILGQKVEFLVSFYNNEISEKSEIFDDQFSVERPDGSNFTLKIRSTKLEDSAMYFCASSEGQGTGGYEQYFGPGTRLTVT.